A single sample is the source of the 23 T cell receptor beta chains below, sequenced in a study of shared clonotypes between healthy human individuals (dated by TCRdb to the early 2020s). The protocol used for the library was the immunoSEQ multiplex PCR assay. TCRdb provides this immuneACCESS table in a form limited to in-frame rearrangements. Some clones are lacking; in checked studies, under half of them reflect an unresolved V gene, and why the rest are absent is not known. A total of roughly 500,000 clones appear in this sample, 70% to 80% of them only once. The top ten hold 9.5% to 15% of the sample. Sequencing was carried out using PBMCs. These receptors all stem from a woman aged 40 to 50 in good health. Some clones in this sample may be carry-over from other donors' samples.

The CDR3 reads CASSLTTNSGANVLTF. The DNA for the CDR3 is TGCGCCAGCAGCTTGACTACAAACTCTGGGGCCAACGTCCTGACTTTC. The chain has TRBV5-1 and TRBJ2-6; no reliable D call. The V end was cut by 1 base, the J end by 0 bases, with 8 bases between. The CDR3 is 16 amino acids. The germline gives CDR1 SGHRS, CDR2 YFSETQ.

The chain is built from TRBV15 and TRBJ2-7; D gene unclear. CDR3 length: 14 amino acids. V lost 1 base to trimming and J lost 0 bases, with 7 bases between them. In germline, CDR1 is LNHNV, CDR2 YYDKDF (reference sequence). CDR3 region: CATSRGSVSYEQYF. In DNA, the CDR3 is TGTGCCACCAGCAGAGGTAGTGTCTCCTACGAGCAGTACTTC.

The V call is TRBV9, the J call TRBJ1-1, with D unclear. This CDR3 has 13 amino acids. The germline gives CDR1 SGDLS, CDR2 YYNGEE. V was cut by 4 bases and J by 3 bases, with 10 bases left in between. CDR3 loop: CASSPRWDTEAFF. The CDR3 nucleotides are TGTGCCAGCAGCCCCCGTTGGGACACTGAAGCTTTCTTT.

This chain connects TRBV19 to TRBJ1-5; no reliable D call. CDR3 length: 14 amino acids. Trimming left V 5 bases short and J 0 bases short, with 8 bases between. Germline V gene lookup returns CDR1 LNHDA and CDR2 SQIVND (reference sequence). CDR3 bases: TGTGCCAGTAGTCGGCTCGGTAGCAATCAGCCCCAGCATTTT. It translates to CASSRLGSNQPQHF.

This chain joins TRBV25-1 and TRBJ2-1; 10 nucleotides align to TRBD2. The junction had 12 bases not matched to a gene; V was cut back by 8 bases and J by 5 bases. This CDR3 spans 16 amino acids. Per germline, CDR1 MGHDK and CDR2 SYGVNS. The CDR3 sequence: CASLSSAGGSHNEQFF. In DNA form, the CDR3 reads TGTGCCAGCCTGTCTTCAGCGGGAGGGTCCCACAATGAGCAGTTCTTC.

Concerning this clone: Given a far larger clone just one base away, this is likely a sequencing read error. The V and J genes are TRBV7-9 and TRBJ2-2, with TRBD1 identical over 8 bases. V lost 4 bases, J lost 4 bases, and 11 bases stayed unmatched. The CDR3 has 17 residues. Germline V gene lookup returns CDR1 SEHNR and CDR2 FQNEAQ (reference sequence). The DNA for the CDR3 is TGTGCCAGCAGCTCCGAACCGGGACAGGAGAGCACCGGGGAGCTGTTTTTT. This gives the protein CASSSEPGQESTGELFF.

This clone has just a few counts. The J gene is TRBJ1-1, the V gene TRBV5-1; D possibly corresponds to TRBD1 (5 bases). Deletions cut 1 base from V and 5 bases from J, with 9 bases between. The CDR3 runs 13 residues. The germline gives CDR1 SGHRS, CDR2 YFSETQ. The CDR3 coding sequence is TGCGCCAGCAGCTTGCCAGGGTGGACTGAAGCTTTCTTT. This translates into CASSLPGWTEAFF. Using reference TRBV5-1 and TRBJ1-1 for the parts outside the CDR3, the full variable domain is KAGVTQTPRYLIKTRGQQVTLSCSPISGHRSVSWYQQTPGQGLQFLFEYFSETQRNKGNFPGRFSGRQFSNSRSEMNVSTLELGDSALYLCASSLPGWTEAFFGQGTRLTVV.

The V gene is TRBV28, the J gene TRBJ2-5; 9 bases map to TRBD2. This CDR3 has 19 amino acids. Trimming took 4 bases from V and 5 from J; bases not matched to a gene: 20. From germline, CDR1 is MDHEN and CDR2 SYDVKM. The CDR3 sequence: CASSSSFRGGRAGVETQYF. The CDR3 DNA reads as TGTGCCAGCAGTTCCTCTTTTAGGGGCGGGAGGGCTGGAGTGGAGACCCAGTACTTC.

The rearrangement uses TRBV5-6 and TRBJ2-1; the match to TRBD2 covers 7 bases. The CDR3 contains 16 residues. Germline V gene sequence: CDR1 SGHDT, CDR2 YYEEEE. V dropped 0 bases and J dropped 2; count of bases not matched to a gene: 5. The CDR3 bases are TGTGCCAGCAGCTTGGGATCTAGCGGACCCTACAATGAGCAGTTCTTC. It translates to CASSLGSSGPYNEQFF.

As concerns this clone: This likely traces to a read error, being one base from a far larger clone. The V gene is TRBV10-2, the J gene TRBJ2-2; tentatively, D is TRBD2 (5 bases). The CDR3 is 12 residues long. Germline V gene lookup returns CDR1 WSHSY and CDR2 SAAADI. This CDR3 reads CASIHDTGELSF. The CDR3 DNA reads TGCGCCAGCATTCACGACACCGGGGAGCTGTCTTTT.

The J gene is TRBJ2-3, the V gene TRBV28; 7 bases line up with TRBD2. Germline V lookup: CDR1 MDHEN, CDR2 SYDVKM. The V and J ends lost 3 bases and 1 base, in that order; junction bases with no gene match: 4. The CDR3 consists of 15 residues. In DNA, the CDR3 is TGTGCCAGCAGTTTCCATACTAGCGGCACAGATACGCAGTATTTT. It translates to CASSFHTSGTDTQYF.

The table lists this clone with a few counts. V and J are TRBV2 and TRBJ2-2; D not certain. The CDR3 totals 15 residues. The V end was cut by 7 bases, the J end by 0 bases, with 12 bases between. Germline V gene lookup returns CDR1 SNHLY and CDR2 FYNNEI. The CDR3 coding sequence is TGTGCCAGCAAGAGGAGCGTATCGAACACCGGGGAGCTGTTTTTT. Translating it yields CASKRSVSNTGELFF.

The chain employs TRBV7-8 and TRBJ2-5; 7 positions agree with TRBD2. In germline, CDR1 is SGHVS, CDR2 FQNEAQ. V lost 4 bases to trimming and J lost 1 base; unmatched junction nucleotides: 9. The length of the CDR3 is 16 residues. This CDR3 is CASSSRTSAPQETQYF. The CDR3 DNA reads as TGTGCCAGCAGCTCTCGAACTAGCGCACCCCAAGAGACCCAGTACTTC.

In regard to this clone: This clone may be a read error of a much larger clone one base away. This chain connects TRBV6-4 to TRBJ1-1; D not resolved. Germline CDR1 and CDR2: MRHNA and SNTAGT. This CDR3 contains 13 residues. Trimming stripped 3 bases from V and 0 bases from J, with 5 bases between. CDR3 DNA: TGTGCCAGCAGTGAAGTCCTGAACACTGAAGCTTTCTTT. Its translation: CASSEVLNTEAFF.

The chain recombines TRBV4-3 with TRBJ1-4, with D unclear. The CDR3 spans 15 residues. V was cut by 2 bases and J by 4 bases, with 11 bases left in between. The germline gives CDR1 LGHNA, CDR2 YSLEER. CDR3 bases: TGCGCCAGCAGCCAAATACAGCTAGATAATGAAAAACTGTTTTTT. Translating gives CASSQIQLDNEKLFF.

As for this clone: A clone one base away is much larger, so this may be a read error. This rearrangement joins TRBV5-1 to TRBJ2-5; D is ambiguous. The CDR3 runs to 14 residues. Germline CDR1 reads SGHRS; CDR2 reads YFSETQ. The CDR3 nucleotides read TGCGACAGCAGGCTTAGTTGGGTAGGAGAGACCCAGTACTTC. Protein product: CDSRLSWVGETQYF.

For the CDR3, the DNA is TGTGCCAGCAGCTTGGGGACTAGCGACTACAATGAGCAGTTCTTC. As protein: CASSLGTSDYNEQFF. This chain links TRBV7-7 with TRBJ2-1; TRBD2 matches at 10 bases. The CDR3 spans 15 residues. The V segment lost 3 bases and the J segment 3 bases; nucleotides outside the gene matches: 2. Looked up from germline, CDR1 is SSHAT and CDR2 is FNYEAQ (reference sequence).

The chain combines TRBV7-9 with TRBJ2-3; D unclear. Trimming pared 5 bases from V and 0 bases from J, leaving 9 bases between. The CDR3 runs 14 residues. Per the germline V gene, CDR1 is SEHNR and CDR2 is FQNEAQ (reference sequence). The DNA for the CDR3 is TGTGCCAGCAGCCTATATGACAGCACAGATACGCAGTATTTT. It translates to CASSLYDSTDTQYF. Looking up the rest from reference TRBV7-9 and TRBJ2-3 gives the full variable domain: DTGVSQNPRHKITKRGQNVTFRCDPISEHNRLYWYRQTLGQGPEFLTYFQNEAQLEKSRLLSDRFSAERPKGSFSTLEIQRTEQGDSAMYLCASSLYDSTDTQYFGPGTRLTVL.

This chain connects TRBV2 to TRBJ2-3; a possible D gene is TRBD2 (6 bases). The V gene lost 2 bases and the J gene lost 14 bases, with 8 bases spanning the gap. The CDR3 covers 10 residues. Germline lookup yields CDR1 SNHLY and CDR2 FYNNEI. The CDR3 region is CASSELALYF. CDR3 DNA: TGTGCCAGCAGTGAACTAGCGTTGTATTTT.

The CDR3 bases are TGTGCCAGCAGTCTGGTGGGGGGGGCCGTTACTGAAGCTTTCTTT. Amino acid sequence: CASSLVGGAVTEAFF. The rearrangement joins TRBV25-1 to TRBJ1-1; D possibly corresponds to TRBD1 (6 bases). The germline V gene has CDR1 MGHDK and CDR2 SYGVNS. Trimming pared 5 bases from V and 5 bases from J, leaving 18 bases between. This CDR3 has 15 residues.

The chain joins TRBV19 to TRBJ1-1; D unresolved. V lost 2 bases to trimming and J lost 1 base, with 5 bases between them. The CDR3 loop spans 13 amino acids. The V gene's germline CDR1 is LNHDA and CDR2 SQIVND (reference sequence). The CDR3 nucleotides are TGTGCCAGTAGTATATCGAGGAACACTGAAGCTTTCTTT. It encodes CASSISRNTEAFF.

The chain has TRBV6-1 and TRBJ2-5; D not resolved. V was clipped by 6 bases and J by 5 bases, with 13 bases between them. Germline CDR1 reads MNHNS; CDR2 reads SASEGT. The CDR3 runs to 13 residues. The CDR3 nucleotides read TGTGCCAGCAGCCCTCAGCCCCAGGAGACCCAGTACTTC. Translating it yields CASSPQPQETQYF.

V usage is TRBV7-2 and J usage is TRBJ2-6, with D possibly matching TRBD2 (6 bases). This CDR3 contains 16 residues. Trimming shortened V by 6 bases and J by 2 bases, and 14 bases separated the two germline ends. Germline CDR1 reads SGHTA; CDR2 reads FQGNSA. CDR3 nucleotides: TGTGCCAGCAGACTCGGAGGGACCACTGGGGCCAACGTCCTGACTTTC. It codes for CASRLGGTTGANVLTF. Looking up the rest from reference TRBV7-2 and TRBJ2-6 gives the full variable domain: GAGVSQSPSNKVTEKGKDVELRCDPISGHTALYWYRQSLGQGLEFLIYFQGNSAPDKSGLPSDRFSAERTGGSVSTLTIQRTQQEDSAVYLCASRLGGTTGANVLTFGAGSRLTVL.